Listed here are 12 T cell receptor beta chains from one sample, sequenced in a study of T cells after yellow fever vaccination. TCRdb reprocessed the 5' RACE reads via MiXCR and lists one record per CDR3 protein. Altogether approximately 180,000 distinct CDR3 sequences are present, approximately 6.2% being singletons, with the ten largest covering nearly 3%. The specimen was CD4+ T cells sorted from PBMCs, collected on the day of the first yellow fever vaccination. These receptors came from a man aged 18 to 35 who received the YFV17D yellow fever vaccine.

The rearrangement links TRBV6-5 to TRBJ1-2, with a possible D match to TRBD1 (5 bases). The CDR3 length is 12 residues. CDR1 and CDR2 from the germline V gene are MNHEY and SVGAGI. V dropped 2 bases and J dropped 5 bases, with 6 bases sitting between them. As DNA, the CDR3 is TGTGCCAGCAGTTACCCAGGGTATGGCTACACCTTC. Its protein product is CASSYPGYGYTF.

This clonotype has more than one count but fewer than ten. This chain connects TRBV20-1 to TRBJ1-5, with no clear D. Germline values: CDR1 DFQATT, CDR2 SNEGSKA (reference sequence). CDR3 length: 14 residues. V shed 0 bases and J shed 4 bases, with 10 bases lying between them. CDR3 nucleotides: TGCAGTGCTAGAGATAGAACAGCAAATCAGCCCCAGCATTTT. It specifies CSARDRTANQPQHF.

The sample holds many counts of this clonotype. The V call is TRBV6-1, the J call TRBJ1-5; D possibly corresponds to TRBD1 (6 bases). Germline-derived CDR1 and CDR2 are MNHNS and SASEGT. With 6 bases removed from V and 4 bases from J, the gap between germline ends came to 13 bases. This CDR3 has 14 amino acids. CDR3: CASSRGGGNQPQHF. DNA of the CDR3: TGTGCCAGCAGCCGGGGAGGGGGGAATCAGCCCCAGCATTTT.

This rearrangement joins TRBV20-1 to TRBJ1-5, with 10 bases matching TRBD1. Germline CDR1 DFQATT, CDR2 SNEGSKA (reference sequence). With V trimmed by 7 bases and J by 0 bases, 12 bases remained unmatched. There are 17 residues in the CDR3. This chain's CDR3 is CSVKPGQGTHSNQPQHF. The CDR3 DNA sequence: TGCAGTGTGAAACCGGGACAGGGGACCCATAGCAATCAGCCCCAGCATTTT.

This clonotype was counted many times. The rearrangement joins TRBV20-1 to TRBJ2-3; D is undetermined. The V gene's germline CDR1 is DFQATT and CDR2 SNEGSKA (reference sequence). With 6 bases removed from V and 2 bases from J, the gap between germline ends came to 15 bases. CDR3 length equals 14 residues. The CDR3 is CSANPLSLTDTQYF. CDR3 coding DNA: TGCAGTGCCAACCCCCTCTCTCTCACAGATACGCAGTATTTT.

In this sample, this clonotype turned up many times. The J gene is TRBJ1-2, the V gene TRBV27; D may be TRBD1 (6 bases). The CDR3 is made up of 13 amino acids. CDR1 and CDR2 (germline): MNHEY, SMNVEV (reference sequence). The germline V and J ends were trimmed by 2 bases and 3 bases, with 7 bases remaining between them. The CDR3 DNA sequence: TGTGCCAGCAGTTTAAAGGGGGACTATGGCTACACCTTC. Protein product: CASSLKGDYGYTF.

This clonotype has ten or more counts. The gene calls are TRBV20-1 and TRBJ2-1; 16 bases align to TRBD2. Germline loops: CDR1 DFQATT, CDR2 SNEGSKA (reference sequence). The CDR3 consists of 14 residues. J gave up 16 bases and V 2 bases, and 8 bases lay outside the gene matches. The CDR3, as DNA: TGCAGTGCTAGATCCGGGACTAGCGGGGGGGCGCGATTCTTC. Translation: CSARSGTSGGARFF.

The table lists this clonotype with many counts. The chain joins TRBV4-1 to TRBJ2-3, with 7 bases matching TRBD1. The V gene end was trimmed by 4 bases and the J gene end by 3 bases; junction bases not matched to a gene: 10. The CDR3 has 16 amino acids. Germline V gives CDR1 MGHRA, CDR2 YSYEKL. DNA of the CDR3: TGCGCCAGCAGCCGTCAACAGGGGTTCGGGACAGATACGCAGTATTTT. Translating it yields CASSRQQGFGTDTQYF.

With regard to this clonotype: The CDR3 does not end in the conserved phenylalanine or tryptophan, so this is likely a read error. No DNA is shown, since the ends of the CDR3 on it are uncertain; the CDR3 is the one TCRdb lists. The gene calls are TRBV5-6 and TRBJ2-2; the D call TRBD1 from the table was never checked on the DNA. Germline assignment: CDR1 SGHDT and CDR2 YYEEEE. The CDR3 has 14 residues if both end residues are counted. The CDR3 protein is CASSPGGRSWELLC.

In this sample, this clonotype turned up a few times. The rearrangement links TRBV20-1 to TRBJ2-1; 10 bases match TRBD2. V lost 5 bases to trimming and J lost 6 bases; unmatched junction nucleotides: 4. The CDR3 runs to 13 residues. Germline CDR1 is DFQATT and CDR2 is SNEGSKA (reference sequence). The CDR3 nucleotides read TGCAGTGCTCAGCGGGGGGGGCCCAATGAGCAGTTCTTC. Its protein product is CSAQRGGPNEQFF.

J is TRBJ2-3 and V is TRBV20-1, with TRBD1 as a possible D gene (6 bases). The CDR3 contains 14 residues. CDR1 is DFQATT, CDR2 SNEGSKA, per germline (reference sequence). Trimming pared 2 bases from V and 2 bases from J, leaving 11 bases between. CDR3 loop: CSARLTGFTDTQYF. CDR3 DNA: TGCAGTGCTAGACTAACAGGGTTCACAGATACGCAGTATTTT.

A single count supports this clonotype. This may come from a read error, since a much larger clone is one base off. This sequence joins TRBV20-1 and TRBJ2-5; 7 nucleotides line up with TRBD1. CDR1 DFQATT and CDR2 SNEGSKA come from the germline V gene (reference sequence). J was trimmed by 7 bases and V by 4 bases; bases with no gene match: 9. This CDR3 is built from 13 residues. CDR3 sequence: CSATYRGNGTQYF. In DNA form, the CDR3 reads TGCAGTGCTACGTACAGGGGAAATGGGACCCAGTACTTC.